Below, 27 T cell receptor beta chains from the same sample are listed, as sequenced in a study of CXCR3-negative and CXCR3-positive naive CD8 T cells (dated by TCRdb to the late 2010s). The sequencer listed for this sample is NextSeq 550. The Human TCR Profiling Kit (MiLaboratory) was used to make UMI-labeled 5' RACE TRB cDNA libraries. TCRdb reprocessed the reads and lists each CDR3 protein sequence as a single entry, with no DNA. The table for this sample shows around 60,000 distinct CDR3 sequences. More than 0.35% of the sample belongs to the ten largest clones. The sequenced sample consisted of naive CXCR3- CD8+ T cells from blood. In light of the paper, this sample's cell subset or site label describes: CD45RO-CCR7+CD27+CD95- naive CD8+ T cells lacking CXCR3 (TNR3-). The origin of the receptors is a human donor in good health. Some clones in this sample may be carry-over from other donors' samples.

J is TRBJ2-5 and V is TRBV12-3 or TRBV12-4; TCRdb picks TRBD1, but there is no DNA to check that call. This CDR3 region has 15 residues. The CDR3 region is CASSQDGADQETQYF.

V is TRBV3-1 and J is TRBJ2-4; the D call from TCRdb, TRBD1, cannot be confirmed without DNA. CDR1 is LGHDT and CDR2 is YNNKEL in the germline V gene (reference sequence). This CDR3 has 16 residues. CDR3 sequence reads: CASSHPSGSSKNIQYF.

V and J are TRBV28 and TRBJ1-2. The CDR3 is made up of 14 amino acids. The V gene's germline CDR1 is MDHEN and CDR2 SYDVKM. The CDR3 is CASSLWGGFSGYTF.

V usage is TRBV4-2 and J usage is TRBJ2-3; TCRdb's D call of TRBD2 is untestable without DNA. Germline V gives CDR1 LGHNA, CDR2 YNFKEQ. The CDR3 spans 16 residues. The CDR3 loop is CASSHGTSGALDTQYF.

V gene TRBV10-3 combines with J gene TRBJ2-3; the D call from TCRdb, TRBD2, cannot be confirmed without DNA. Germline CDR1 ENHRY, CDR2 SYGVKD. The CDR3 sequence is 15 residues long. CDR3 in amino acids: CAISRGVATTDTQYF.

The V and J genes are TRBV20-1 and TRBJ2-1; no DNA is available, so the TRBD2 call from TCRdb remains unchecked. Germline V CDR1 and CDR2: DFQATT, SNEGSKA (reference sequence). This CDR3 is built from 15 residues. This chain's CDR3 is CSARAGTSGYHEQFF.

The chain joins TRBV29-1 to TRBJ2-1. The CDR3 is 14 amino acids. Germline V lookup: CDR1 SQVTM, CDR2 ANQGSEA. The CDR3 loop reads CSVAEPTGFNEQFF.

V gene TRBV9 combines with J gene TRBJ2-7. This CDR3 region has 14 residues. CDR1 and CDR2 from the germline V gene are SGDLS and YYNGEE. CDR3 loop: CASSVGGRTYEQYF.

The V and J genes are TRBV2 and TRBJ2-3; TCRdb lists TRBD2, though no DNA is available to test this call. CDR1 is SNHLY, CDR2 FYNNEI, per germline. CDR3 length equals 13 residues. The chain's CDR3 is CATLRGGGDTQYF.

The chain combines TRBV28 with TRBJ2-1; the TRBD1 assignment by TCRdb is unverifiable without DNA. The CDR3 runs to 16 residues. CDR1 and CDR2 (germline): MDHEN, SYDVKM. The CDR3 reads CASRFTGGLSPHEQFF.

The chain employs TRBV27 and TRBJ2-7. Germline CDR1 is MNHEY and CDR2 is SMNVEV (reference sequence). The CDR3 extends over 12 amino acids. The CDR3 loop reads CASSNSSCEQYF.

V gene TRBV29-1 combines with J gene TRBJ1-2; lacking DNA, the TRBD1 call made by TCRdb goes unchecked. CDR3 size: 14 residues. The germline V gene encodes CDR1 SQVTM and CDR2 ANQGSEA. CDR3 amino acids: CSVVRQGGNYGYTF.

CDR3 sequence reads: CASSPRHPNTGELFF. The rearrangement joins TRBV3-1 to TRBJ2-2. Per the germline V gene, CDR1 is LGHDT and CDR2 is YNNKEL (reference sequence). This CDR3 spans 15 amino acids.

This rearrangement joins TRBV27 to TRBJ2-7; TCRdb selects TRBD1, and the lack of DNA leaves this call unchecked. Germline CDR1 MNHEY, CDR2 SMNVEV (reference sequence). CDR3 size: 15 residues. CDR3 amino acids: CASRALPNQGNEQYF.

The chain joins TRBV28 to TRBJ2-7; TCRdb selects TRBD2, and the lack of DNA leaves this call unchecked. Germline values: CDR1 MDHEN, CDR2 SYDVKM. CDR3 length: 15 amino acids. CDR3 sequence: CASSLASGGAYEQYF. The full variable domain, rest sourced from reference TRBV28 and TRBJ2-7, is DVKVTQSSRYLVKRTGEKVFLECVQDMDHENMFWYRQDPGLGLRLIYFSYDVKMKEKGDIPEGYSVSREKKERFSLILESASTNQTSMYLCASSLASGGAYEQYFGPGTRLTVT.

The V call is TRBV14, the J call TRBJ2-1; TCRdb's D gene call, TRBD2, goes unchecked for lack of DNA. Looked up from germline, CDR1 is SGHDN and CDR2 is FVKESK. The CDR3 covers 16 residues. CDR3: CASSPGEPGPDNEQFF.

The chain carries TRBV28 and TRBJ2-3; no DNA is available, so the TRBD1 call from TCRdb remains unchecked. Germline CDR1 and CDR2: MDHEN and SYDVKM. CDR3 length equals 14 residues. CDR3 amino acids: CASSWTTSTDTQYF.

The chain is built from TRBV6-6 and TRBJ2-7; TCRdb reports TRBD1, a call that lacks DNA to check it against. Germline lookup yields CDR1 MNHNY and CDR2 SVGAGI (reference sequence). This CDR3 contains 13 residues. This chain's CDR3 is CASSIRAWDEQYF.

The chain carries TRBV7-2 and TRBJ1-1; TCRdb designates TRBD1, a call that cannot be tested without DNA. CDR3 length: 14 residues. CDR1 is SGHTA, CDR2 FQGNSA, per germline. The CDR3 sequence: CASAEGQSIKGAFF. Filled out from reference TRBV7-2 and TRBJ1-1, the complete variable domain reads GAGVSQSPSNKVTEKGKDVELRCDPISGHTALYWYRQSLGQGLEFLIYFQGNSAPDKSGLPSDRFSAERTGGSVSTLTIQRTQQEDSAVYLCASAEGQSIKGAFFGQGTRLTVV.

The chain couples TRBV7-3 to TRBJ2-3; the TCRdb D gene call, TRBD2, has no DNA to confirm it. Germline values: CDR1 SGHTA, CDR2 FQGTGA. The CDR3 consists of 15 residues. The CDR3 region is CASSSGTSAPDTQYF.

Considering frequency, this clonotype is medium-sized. The CDR3: CSVVAGQGGVATQYF. The genes are TRBV29-1 and TRBJ2-5; TCRdb picks TRBD1, but there is no DNA to check that call. Germline CDR1 SQVTM, CDR2 ANQGSEA. The CDR3 spans 15 residues. The complete variable domain, with remaining parts taken from reference TRBV29-1 and TRBJ2-5, reads SAVISQKPSRDICQRGTSLTIQCQVDSQVTMMFWYRQQPGQSLTLIATANQGSEATYESGFVIDKFPISRPNLTFSTLTVSNMSPEDSSIYLCSVVAGQGGVATQYFGPGTRLLVL.

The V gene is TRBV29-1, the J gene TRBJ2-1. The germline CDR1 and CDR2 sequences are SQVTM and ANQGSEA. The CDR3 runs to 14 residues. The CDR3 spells CSVEEGTDYNEQFF.

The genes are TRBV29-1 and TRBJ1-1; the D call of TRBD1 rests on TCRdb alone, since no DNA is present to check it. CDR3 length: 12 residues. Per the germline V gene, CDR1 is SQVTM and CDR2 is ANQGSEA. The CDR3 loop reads CSVEDGGSEAFF.

CDR3 amino acids: CASSLSTQGYEQYF. This sequence joins TRBV27 and TRBJ2-7; no DNA is available, so the TRBD1 call from TCRdb remains unchecked. The CDR3 loop spans 14 amino acids. From germline, CDR1 is MNHEY and CDR2 SMNVEV (reference sequence).

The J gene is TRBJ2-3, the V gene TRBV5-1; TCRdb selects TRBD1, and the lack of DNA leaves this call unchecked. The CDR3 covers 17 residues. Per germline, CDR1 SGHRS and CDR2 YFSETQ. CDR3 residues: CASSFTAGDRVPDTQYF. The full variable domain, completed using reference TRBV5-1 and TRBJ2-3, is KAGVTQTPRYLIKTRGQQVTLSCSPISGHRSVSWYQQTPGQGLQFLFEYFSETQRNKGNFPGRFSGRQFSNSRSEMNVSTLELGDSALYLCASSFTAGDRVPDTQYFGPGTRLTVL.

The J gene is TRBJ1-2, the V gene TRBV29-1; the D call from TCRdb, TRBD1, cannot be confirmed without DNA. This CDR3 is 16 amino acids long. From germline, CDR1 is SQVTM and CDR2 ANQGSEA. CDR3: CSVEEGQGLPSYGYTF.

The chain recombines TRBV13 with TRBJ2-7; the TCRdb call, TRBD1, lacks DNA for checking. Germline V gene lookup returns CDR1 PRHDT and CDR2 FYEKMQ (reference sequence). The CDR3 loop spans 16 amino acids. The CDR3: CASSFPGAALSYEQYF. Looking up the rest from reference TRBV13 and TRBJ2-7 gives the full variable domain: AAGVIQSPRHLIKEKRETATLKCYPIPRHDTVYWYQQGPGQDPQFLISFYEKMQSDKGSIPDRFSAQQFSDYHSELNMSSLELGDSALYFCASSFPGAALSYEQYFGPGTRLTVT.